These 12 T cell receptor beta chains came from one sample sequenced in a study of molecular identifiers for immune sequencing clone quantification. TCRdb recomputed calls from the PCR reads with MiXCR, one row per CDR3 protein. The sample lists over 300,000 distinct CDR3 sequences, 24% seen once, with around 0.74% in the top ten. Sequencing used naive CD8+ T cells from blood, with Jurkat cell RNA spiked in. Described subset: FACS-sorted CD8+CD4-CCR7+CD45RA+ naive T cells. The source of these receptors is a human donor in good health. Some libraries in this study had Jurkat cell RNA spiked in.

This clonotype was counted between two and nine times. The chain recombines TRBV3-1 with TRBJ1-2, with D hard to call. V was cut by 1 base and J by 2 bases, with 11 bases left in between. The CDR3 is 15 residues long. Looked up from germline, CDR1 is LGHDT and CDR2 is YNNKEL (reference sequence). The chain's CDR3 is CASSQGSRLNYGYTF. The CDR3 DNA reads as TGTGCCAGCAGCCAAGGCTCCAGATTAAACTATGGCTACACCTTC.

The CDR3, as DNA: TGTGCCAGCAGTTACCTAGTGACAGATACGCAGTATTTT. Its translation: CASSYLVTDTQYF. The rearrangement joins TRBV6-2 or TRBV6-3 to TRBJ2-3; no clear D. CDR3 length: 13 residues. Trimming cost V 2 bases and J 3 bases, with 6 bases left between them. Germline CDR1 is MNHEY and CDR2 is SVGEGT.

The CDR3, as DNA: TGTGCCATCAGTGAGGGCGGGAGTGTCCAAGAGACCCAGTACTTC. Its translation: CAISEGGSVQETQYF. The chain has TRBV10-3 and TRBJ2-5, with 7 positions matching TRBD2. The CDR3 extends over 15 amino acids. CDR1 is ENHRY and CDR2 is SYGVKD in the germline V gene. With V trimmed by 2 bases and J by 1 base, 4 bases remained unmatched.

Turning to this clonotype: A much larger clone is a single base away; this may be a read error. This sequence joins TRBV7-7 and TRBJ2-3; 8 nucleotides align to TRBD1. The CDR3 runs to 17 residues. CDR1 and CDR2 from the germline V gene are SSHAT and FNYEAQ (reference sequence). The CDR3, as DNA: TGTGCTAACAGCCGTCTCGGACAGGGTGAAATAGCAGATACGCAGTATTTT. This sequence encodes CANSRLGQGEIADTQYF.

This clonotype was counted many times. The chain recombines TRBV6-5 with TRBJ1-1, with D unresolved. Per the germline V gene, CDR1 is MNHEY and CDR2 is SVGAGI. This CDR3 is 14 amino acids long. Trimming removed 2 bases at V and 7 bases at J, with 14 bases between. The CDR3, as DNA: TGTGCCAGCAGTTACGCCGCGACGACCAGTGAAGCTTTCTTT. Amino acids: CASSYAATTSEAFF.

The chain couples TRBV5-6 to TRBJ2-7; the match to TRBD2 covers 9 bases. Trimming at V came to 4 bases and at J to 6 bases, leaving 5 bases not matched to a gene. CDR1 SGHDT and CDR2 YYEEEE come from the germline V gene. This CDR3 spans 13 amino acids. The CDR3, as DNA: TGTGCCAGCAGCGCGGGAGGGTTTGGCGAGCAGTACTTC. It translates to CASSAGGFGEQYF. The full variable domain, rest sourced from reference TRBV5-6 and TRBJ2-7, is DAGVTQSPTHLIKTRGQQVTLRCSPKSGHDTVSWYQQALGQGPQFIFQYYEEEERQRGNFPDRFSGHQFPNYSSELNVNALLLGDSALYLCASSAGGFGEQYFGPGTRLTVT.

Points on this clonotype: One end of the junction varies from germline; a read error may be responsible. The J gene is TRBJ2-1, the V gene TRBV4-3, with 11 positions matching TRBD2. Per germline, CDR1 LGHNA and CDR2 YSLEER. The CDR3 has 18 amino acids. DNA for the CDR3: TGCGCCGGCAGCCAAGGCATTACTAGCGGGGGAGATTACAATGAGCAGTTCTTC. It encodes CAGSQGITSGGDYNEQFF.

This clonotype occurred a few times. The chain couples TRBV13 to TRBJ2-3, with a weak D call TRBD1 (6 bases). The CDR3 sequence is 16 residues long. Germline lookup yields CDR1 PRHDT and CDR2 FYEKMQ (reference sequence). V lost 2 bases and J lost 0, with 12 bases in between. The CDR3: CASSLWDKASTDTQYF. The CDR3 coding sequence is TGTGCCAGCAGCTTATGGGACAAGGCTAGCACAGATACGCAGTATTTT.

This clonotype was seen ten or more times. The chain is built from TRBV5-5 and TRBJ2-3; 7 bases agree with TRBD2. This CDR3 has 16 amino acids. Germline CDR1 SGHKS, CDR2 YYEKEE (reference sequence). Losses at the gene ends were 4 bases for V and 5 bases for J; bases not matched to a gene: 13. CDR3 amino acids: CASSPWLAAPLDTQYF. CDR3 nucleotides: TGTGCCAGCAGCCCCTGGCTAGCGGCCCCACTAGATACGCAGTATTTT.

The chain has TRBV27 and TRBJ1-2; possible D gene TRBD1, 5 bases. Germline CDR1 MNHEY, CDR2 SMNVEV (reference sequence). This CDR3 spans 13 amino acids. V was clipped by 2 bases and J by 2 bases, with 6 bases between them. This CDR3 reads CASSLAGNYGYTF. The CDR3 coding sequence is TGTGCCAGCAGTTTAGCAGGGAACTATGGCTACACCTTC.

With respect to this clonotype: A read error may be the cause here, since a much bigger clone is one base away. This chain links TRBV5-1 with TRBJ2-3, with 8 bases fitting TRBD2. Germline V gene data show CDR1 as SGHRS and CDR2 as YFSETQ. The CDR3 has 15 amino acids. V lost 2 bases and J lost 2; bases outside the gene matches: 4. For the CDR3, the DNA is TGCGCCAGCAGCTTCCTTAGCGGGGCCACAGATACGCAGTATTTT. Its translation is CASSFLSGATDTQYF.

This clonotype has a count of ten or more. V and J are TRBV29-1 and TRBJ2-3; D perhaps matches TRBD1 (6 bases). Trimming cost V 8 bases and J 2 bases, with 14 bases left between them. Germline V gene data show CDR1 as SQVTM and CDR2 as ANQGSEA. The CDR3 covers 13 residues. This chain's CDR3 is CSIEGELTDTQYF. CDR3 sequence (DNA): TGCAGCATAGAGGGGGAGCTCACAGATACGCAGTATTTT.